This TCR beta chain is drawn from a study of T cell responses to AZD1222 COVID-19 vaccine. The V and J ends lost 4 bases and 4 bases respectively, with 15 bases between them. Germline-derived CDR1 and CDR2 are SGHDT and YYEEEE. This CDR3 contains 15 residues. Concerning this clone: What it recognizes is unknown.

Sequencing used immunoSEQ multiplex PCR; TCRdb keeps in-frame clones, though not all of them. The sample carries 180,000 or so clones, 92% recorded once. Whole-study findings and limits: When two AZD1222 doses had been given, Spike-specific TCR breadth and depth rose. There were mostly white British donors and more females than males, and clonal diversity was possibly underestimated. Scientists sampled the repertoires only once the peak T cell response had passed. Among vaccine-associated CD4 TCRs, coverage spanned spike, with dominance at 160-218 and 743-854.

Here the sequenced sample was peripheral blood, taken 28 days after the second AZD1222 dose. The sequence was obtained from an adult who received the AZD1222 COVID-19 vaccine. The V and J genes are TRBV5-6 and TRBJ1-5; unclear D gene. This chain's CDR3 is CASSSLRAWNQPQHF. In nucleotides, the CDR3 is TGTGCCAGCAGCAGCCTGCGGGCTTGGAATCAGCCCCAGCATTTT.